The present entry profiles one TCR beta chain with its context. Its cognate antigen is unknown. This CDR3 contains 14 residues. The data are from a study of T cells expressing NK-cell markers. On the study more broadly: Sorted T-cell subsets CD3+CD56+NKG2C+, CD3+CD56+NKG2C- and CD3+CD56-NKG2C+ were TCR beta-sequenced. Seven of eight sequenced donors tested HCMV-seropositive; one tested seronegative. Study-level points and caveats: Over 5 donors showed dominant NKG2C+ clonotypes comprising roughly 1.0-7.0% of their CD8+ T cells. It is unclear if expanded NKG2C-expressing clones target HCMV antigens.

No DNA is given; TCRdb re-called the 5' RACE reads and lists each CDR3 protein once. The table for this sample gives about 400,000 distinct CDR3 sequences. This receptor was taken from a woman between 50 and 59 years old in good health. The chain is built from TRBV12-3 or TRBV12-4 and TRBJ2-7; the D call from TCRdb, TRBD2, cannot be confirmed without DNA. Source material: blood T cells: a sorted CD56 or NKG2C T cell subset, CD4+ or CD8+ T cells, or bulk PBMC T cells (not recorded which). The CDR3 sequence is CASSSGLAGGEQYF.